Listed below are T cell receptor beta chains from one sample, sequenced in a study of blood T cell repertoires in COVID-19. Produced via immunoSEQ multiplex PCR; TCRdb's table is partial and in-frame only. Counted here are about 81,000 clones, around 80% occurring once; the ten biggest clones make up approximately 7%. The material sequenced was peripheral blood. All receptors derive from a human donor in a cohort sampled during active COVID-19. Both conserved end residues are trimmed from each CDR3. D genes are given only for firm matches.

TRBJ2-1 | TRBV11-3 | TRBD2 | ASSPSSGGATEQF
TRBJ2-6 | TRBV3-1/TRBV3-2 | TRBD2 | ASSWEGLAPRSGANVLT
TRBJ2-5 | TRBV7-2 | TRBD1 | ASIDRDQETQY
TRBJ2-7 | TRBV18 | - | ASAQQGNEQY
TRBJ1-6 | TRBV11-2 | - | ASREQGINSPLH
TRBJ2-4 | TRBV2 | - | ASRSGGGIQY
TRBJ2-7 | TRBV14 | - | ASSQGWQTYEQY
TRBJ2-6 | TRBV6-5 | - | ASKAQNSGANVLT
TRBJ2-1 | TRBV20-1 | - | SARDLNEQF
TRBJ1-2 | TRBV4-2 | TRBD1 | ASSQDTGQGTYGYT
TRBJ1-1 | TRBV10-3 | TRBD1 | AIRKQGAENTEAF
TRBJ1-1 | TRBV11-2 | - | ASSLREAF
TRBJ2-7 | TRBV5-4 | TRBD1 | ASSLRDRGNEQY
TRBJ2-2 | TRBV2 | TRBD1 | ASSARRGRAGELF
TRBJ2-2 | TRBV6-2/TRBV6-3 | TRBD1 | ASSYGDRDTGELF
TRBJ2-7 | TRBV4-3 | - | ASSQEWGGGEQY
TRBJ1-2 | TRBV10-3 | TRBD1 | AISDRGTRATYGYT
TRBJ2-2 | TRBV27 | - | ASSLRANTGELF
TRBJ2-7 | TRBV7-3 | - | ASSLAGSNEQY
TRBJ2-3 | TRBV6-4 | - | ASSPGGLRGDTQY
TRBJ1-1 | TRBV7-3 | TRBD1 | ASSATGGTEAF
TRBJ1-2 | TRBV6-1 | - | ASSELRLRGYT
TRBJ1-2 | TRBV2 | - | ASTPILSGIGGYT
TRBJ2-1 | TRBV7-6 | TRBD2 | ASSSGLAGITYNEQF
TRBJ2-3 | TRBV5-1 | TRBD2 | ASTSQGLAGLGDTQY
TRBJ2-7 | TRBV7-2 | - | ASSLGRGVNEQY
TRBJ1-4 | TRBV3-1/TRBV3-2 | - | ASSPLGGNEKLF
TRBJ2-7 | TRBV11-2 | TRBD2 | ASSFFSGGAGSYEQY
TRBJ2-3 | TRBV7-2 | - | ASSLASRPDTQY
TRBJ2-7 | TRBV29-1 | TRBD1 | SVGTEPYEQY